The 10 T cell receptor beta chains below all came from one sample that was sequenced in a study of blood T cells in healthy people across ages. The authors ran a second PCR of roughly 6 to 12 cycles using a sample-barcoded 5' primer and a J-beta primer mix. TCRdb re-called the 5' RACE reads with MiXCR, one entry per CDR3 protein. Of under 2,000,000 distinct CDR3 sequences in the sample, just under 50% were seen once. Sequences were obtained from blood. Receptors originate from a woman aged 35 to 49 in good health.

This chain uses TRBV7-2 with TRBJ2-5, with TRBD1 matching 12 bases. Germline CDR1 reads SGHTA; CDR2 reads FQGNSA. This CDR3 contains 16 residues. The ends lost 5 bases at V and 7 bases at J; junction bases unmatched: 11. The CDR3 DNA is TGTGCCAGCAGCCGAACACCGGGACAGGGGGCTTCGACCCAGTACTTC. Translated, it gives CASSRTPGQGASTQYF. Drawing the rest from reference TRBV7-2 and TRBJ2-5, the complete variable domain is GAGVSQSPSNKVTEKGKDVELRCDPISGHTALYWYRQSLGQGLEFLIYFQGNSAPDKSGLPSDRFSAERTGGSVSTLTIQRTQQEDSAVYLCASSRTPGQGASTQYFGPGTRLLVL.

This clonotype came up a few times. CDR3 bases: TGTGCCAGCAGCCGACTAGCGGGGGAGTCAGAGACCCAGTACTTC. This translates into CASSRLAGESETQYF. This chain connects TRBV11-3 to TRBJ2-5; TRBD2 matches 12 bases. Germline assignment: CDR1 SGHNT and CDR2 YENEEA. CDR3 size: 15 residues. The junction had 5 bases not matched to a gene; V was cut back by 5 bases and J by 4 bases.

This chain joins TRBV6-6 and TRBJ2-1; D is ambiguous. Germline V CDR1 and CDR2: MNHNY, SVGAGI (reference sequence). The V gene lost 3 bases and the J gene lost 9 bases, with 15 bases spanning the gap. This CDR3 contains 14 residues. The CDR3 here is CASSYSVGFGEQFF. CDR3 DNA: TGTGCCAGCAGTTATTCGGTCGGGTTCGGTGAGCAGTTCTTC.

The V gene is TRBV27, the J gene TRBJ1-1; 7 positions agree with TRBD1. The CDR3 covers 13 residues. Per the germline V gene, CDR1 is MNHEY and CDR2 is SMNVEV (reference sequence). V trimming: 5 bases; J trimming: 7 bases; junction bases outside the gene matches: 7. The CDR3 protein is CASSRQGSYEAFF. The CDR3 DNA sequence: TGTGCCAGCAGTCGACAGGGTAGCTATGAAGCTTTCTTT.

The chain links TRBV10-3 to TRBJ2-5; 10 bases align to TRBD1. The J call may be incorrect, as the DNA end agrees better with TRBJ2-7. This CDR3 has 15 amino acids. The germline V gene has CDR1 ENHRY and CDR2 SYGVKD. The CDR3 DNA reads as TGTGCCATCAGTGAATGGGGACAGGGGATAAACGAGCAGTACTTC. Translation: CAISEWGQGINEQYF.

The CDR3 coding sequence is TGCGCCAGCAGCCAGGGGACAGGGGTGGTCTACGAGCAGTACTTC. It is translated as CASSQGTGVVYEQYF. The V call is TRBV4-3, the J call TRBJ2-7; 10 bases are a match to TRBD1. Germline V gene sequence: CDR1 LGHNA, CDR2 YSLEER. V shed 3 bases and J 3 bases; nucleotides not matched to a gene: 5. The CDR3 loop spans 15 amino acids.

This clonotype came up many times. The chain has TRBV7-2 and TRBJ2-7, with no clear D. V shed 1 base and J shed 7 bases, with 5 bases lying between them. The CDR3 spans 11 residues. The V gene's germline CDR1 is SGHTA and CDR2 FQGNSA. The CDR3 nucleotides read TGTGCCAGCAGCTTAGTTCGGGAGCAGTACTTC. This sequence encodes CASSLVREQYF.

This chain connects TRBV15 to TRBJ1-2, with D unresolved. The germline CDR1 and CDR2 sequences are LNHNV and YYDKDF (reference sequence). Trimming took 0 bases from V and 4 from J, leaving 12 bases between them. The length of the CDR3 is 15 residues. CDR3 nucleotides: TGTGCCACCAGCAGAGACACCCCAGAGGCCTATGGCTACACCTTC. Translating gives CATSRDTPEAYGYTF.

This clonotype showed up just a few times. The chain is built from TRBV28 and TRBJ1-2; D is unresolved. Trimming removed 1 base at V and 8 bases at J, with 11 bases between. Germline V gene lookup returns CDR1 MDHEN and CDR2 SYDVKM. CDR3 length: 13 residues. The CDR3 here is CASSLFPSRGYTF. CDR3 bases: TGTGCCAGCAGTTTATTCCCCTCGAGGGGCTACACCTTC.

This clonotype has more than one count but fewer than ten. The V call is TRBV24-1, the J call TRBJ2-4, with D unresolved. The V gene's germline CDR1 is KGHDR and CDR2 SFDVKD. The CDR3 sequence is 15 residues long. Trimming left V 0 bases short and J 13 bases short, with 18 bases between. CDR3 in amino acids: CATSDLGSPTGEQYF. Here the CDR3 DNA reads TGTGCCACCAGTGATTTGGGGTCCCCGACGGGTGAGCAGTACTTC.